The 7 T cell receptor beta chains given below trace back to one sample, sequenced in a study of T cell repertoires in cytomegalovirus infection. MiXCR, run by TCRdb on the reads, gives a single entry per CDR3 protein. Found here are about 27,000 distinct CDR3 sequences, about a fifth of them singletons; the top ten hold 80% to 90%. No antigens are known for them. The sample was CD8+ T cells from cultured PBMCs, taken from culture after CMV antigen stimulation. Receptors originate from a human donor in good health (CMV status not recorded). Some clones in this sample may be carry-over from other donors' samples.

This clonotype showed up just a few times. The chain is built from TRBV11-2 and TRBJ2-1; D may correspond to TRBD1 or TRBD2 (5 bases each). The germline V gene encodes CDR1 SGHAT and CDR2 FQNNGV. Deletions cut 5 bases from V and 7 bases from J, with 18 bases between. The CDR3 is 15 amino acids. This chain's CDR3 is CASSMTGTPMNEQFF. The CDR3 DNA is TGTGCCAGCAGCATGACCGGGACCCCCATGAATGAGCAGTTCTTC.

The chain is built from TRBV7-2 and TRBJ1-5; TRBD1 might be the D (6 bases). V was pared by 4 bases and J by 2 bases, with 12 bases between. The germline V gene encodes CDR1 SGHTA and CDR2 FQGNSA. The CDR3 is made up of 15 amino acids. This CDR3 is CASSWNSGGNQPQHF. DNA of the CDR3: TGTGCCAGCAGCTGGAACTCAGGGGGCAATCAGCCCCAGCATTTT.

This clonotype occurred a few times. V is TRBV7-8 and J is TRBJ1-1; 9 positions agree with TRBD1. After removal of 7 bases from V and 10 bases from J, the junction contained 13 bases not matched to a gene. The length of the CDR3 is 14 residues. CDR1 and CDR2 from the germline V gene are SGHVS and FQNEAQ. The CDR3, as DNA: TGTGCCAGCAACTCCGGGACAGGGCGATTCGCAGCTTTCTTT. Amino acids: CASNSGTGRFAAFF.

In this sample, this clonotype turned up a few times. The J gene is TRBJ2-1, the V gene TRBV27; D remains unclear. Germline assignment: CDR1 MNHEY and CDR2 SMNVEV (reference sequence). The CDR3 totals 15 residues. The V end was cut by 4 bases, the J end by 3 bases, with 13 bases between. As DNA, the CDR3 is TGTGCCAGCAGTTCCCGGTCTTTGCACTACAATGAGCAGTTCTTC. Amino acid sequence: CASSSRSLHYNEQFF.

The sample holds a few counts of this clonotype. The chain recombines TRBV7-2 with TRBJ2-7, with TRBD2 matching 10 bases. The CDR3 is 16 residues long. Germline V gene lookup returns CDR1 SGHTA and CDR2 FQGNSA. Unmatched junction bases numbered 9, after V lost 5 bases and J lost 2 bases. CDR3 sequence reads: CASSPVSLAGTYEQYF. CDR3 coding DNA: TGTGCCAGCAGCCCCGTGTCACTAGCGGGGACCTACGAGCAGTACTTC.

This clonotype was seen ten or more times. V is TRBV6-2 or TRBV6-3 and J is TRBJ2-1; possible D gene TRBD2, 6 bases. CDR1 and CDR2 from the germline V gene are MNHEY and SVGEGT. The CDR3 totals 15 residues. Trimming cost V 4 bases and J 0 bases, with 10 bases left between them. The CDR3 region is CASSSGGGSYNEQFF. CDR3 DNA: TGTGCCAGCAGTTCCGGGGGAGGCTCCTACAATGAGCAGTTCTTC.

In its sample, this clonotype was seen many times. The chain joins TRBV28 to TRBJ2-7; 7 nucleotides match TRBD2. The CDR3 contains 14 residues. The V gene's germline CDR1 is MDHEN and CDR2 SYDVKM. Trimming removed 7 bases from V and 0 bases from J; junction bases left unmatched: 6. CDR3 DNA: TGTGCCAGCAATGGGCTAGCGGTCTCCTACGAGCAGTACTTC. This encodes CASNGLAVSYEQYF.